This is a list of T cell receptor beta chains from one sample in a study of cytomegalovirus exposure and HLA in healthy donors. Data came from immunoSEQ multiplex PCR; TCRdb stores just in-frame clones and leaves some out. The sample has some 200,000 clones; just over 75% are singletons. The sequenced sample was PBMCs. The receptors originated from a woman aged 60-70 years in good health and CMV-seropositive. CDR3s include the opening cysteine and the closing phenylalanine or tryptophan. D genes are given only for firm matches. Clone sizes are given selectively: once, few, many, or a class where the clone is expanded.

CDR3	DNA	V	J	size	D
CASSPKPQGAGTDTQYF	TGTGCCAGCAGCCCGAAACCACAGGGGGCAGGCACAGATACGCAGTATTTT	TRBV5-4	TRBJ2-3	NA	TRBD1
CASSLVGRLAGSYEQYF	TGTGCCAGCAGCTTGGTGGGAAGACTAGCGGGATCCTACGAGCAGTACTTC	TRBV5-6	TRBJ2-7	NA	TRBD2
CASSQTSSDRGSEYF	TGTGCCAGCAGCCAAACGTCCTCCGACAGGGGGTCGGAGTATTTT	TRBV4-2	TRBJ2-3	NA	TRBD1
CASSLFSSGGTTQETQYF	TGTGCCAGCAGCTTATTCTCCAGCGGGGGGACTACTCAAGAGACCCAGTACTTC	TRBV7-2	TRBJ2-5	NA	TRBD2
CASGYGTGGVTGELFF	TGTGCCAGCGGTTACGGGACAGGGGGCGTCACCGGGGAGCTGTTTTTT	TRBV6-5	TRBJ2-2	few	TRBD1
CASSEAGDYPDTQYF	TGTGCCAGCAGTGAAGCCGGGGACTACCCAGATACGCAGTATTTT	TRBV6-1	TRBJ2-3	NA	TRBD2
CASSGGQGASTDTQYF	TGTGCCAGTAGTGGGGGACAGGGGGCGAGTACAGATACGCAGTATTTT	TRBV19	TRBJ2-3	NA	TRBD1
CASSLGDRYNSPLHF	TGTGCCAGCAGTTTGGGAGATCGCTATAATTCACCCCTCCACTTT	TRBV28	TRBJ1-6	NA	NA
CAWRVTNPGELFF	TGTGCCTGGAGGGTGACTAATCCCGGGGAGCTGTTTTTT	TRBV30	TRBJ2-2	once	NA
CASSSPQNRDDGYTF	TGTGCCAGCAGCTCCCCACAAAACAGGGATGATGGCTACACCTTC	TRBV5-4	TRBJ1-2	NA	NA
CASTSGVGSPLHF	TGTGCCAGCACCTCGGGGGTAGGCTCACCCCTCCACTTT	TRBV2	TRBJ1-6	NA	NA
CASSRDSRSYEQYF	TGCGCCAGCAGTCGGGACTCCCGATCCTACGAGCAGTACTTC	TRBV10-2	TRBJ2-7	NA	NA
CASSYSSGRATDTQYF	TGTGCCAGCAGTTACTCCAGCGGGAGGGCCACAGATACGCAGTATTTT	TRBV6-5	TRBJ2-3	NA	TRBD2
CASSRGGGTGELFF	TGTGCCAGCAGCCGGGGGGGCGGAACCGGGGAGCTGTTTTTT	TRBV9	TRBJ2-2	NA	TRBD2
CASSLMGENYGYTF	TGCGCCAGCAGCTTGATGGGAGAAAACTATGGCTACACCTTC	TRBV5-1	TRBJ1-2	NA	NA
CASSRTGTGVSGYTF	TGTGCCAGCAGCCGAACCGGGACAGGAGTTTCTGGCTACACCTTC	TRBV5-4	TRBJ1-2	NA	TRBD1
CASSAGAQLYGYTF	TGTGCCAGCTCGGCGGGGGCACAATTATATGGCTACACCTTC	TRBV7-3	TRBJ1-2	once	NA
CASSRLAGGQETQYF	TGTGCCAGCAGCCGACTAGCGGGGGGGCAAGAGACCCAGTACTTC	TRBV5-4	TRBJ2-5	NA	TRBD2
CASSPGHNYGYTF	TGTGCCAGCAGTCCGGGACACAACTATGGTTACACCTTC	TRBV6-5	TRBJ1-2	NA	NA
CASSIRTGGSHEQYF	TGTGCCAGTAGTATCAGGACAGGGGGCTCCCACGAGCAGTACTTC	TRBV19	TRBJ2-7	NA	TRBD1
CASSPRIPNTEAFF	TGTGCCAGCAGCCCCAGAATCCCGAACACTGAAGCTTTCTTT	TRBV5-4	TRBJ1-1	NA	NA
CASSDSKGQGTPGELFF	TGTGCCAGCAGTGACTCGAAGGGACAGGGGACCCCCGGGGAGCTGTTTTTT	TRBV6-4	TRBJ2-2	NA	TRBD1
CASSFYTSGDTQYF	TGTGCCAGCAGTTTCTATACTAGCGGAGATACGCAGTATTTT	TRBV2	TRBJ2-3	NA	TRBD2
CASSPSAGGGGKNTEAFF	TGTGCCAGCAGCCCTTCCGCGGGGGGAGGGGGCAAGAACACTGAAGCTTTCTTT	TRBV4-2	TRBJ1-1	NA	TRBD1
CASSSPGGAETQYF	TGTGCCAGCAGCTCCCCGGGGGGTGCGGAGACCCAGTACTTC	TRBV9	TRBJ2-5	NA	TRBD2
CASSFAGLTKTQYF	TGTGCCAGCAGCTTTGCGGGATTAACGAAGACCCAGTACTTC	TRBV11-2	TRBJ2-5	NA	NA
CASSLVVAGNYEQYF	TGTGCCAGCAGCTTGGTGGTAGCGGGGAACTACGAGCAGTACTTC	TRBV5-5	TRBJ2-7	NA	TRBD2
CASSFLVGHQKVEQYF	TGTGCCAGCAGCTTTTTGGTAGGACACCAGAAGGTCGAGCAGTACTTC	TRBV13	TRBJ2-7	NA	NA
CASSSPGQGPLNTEAFF	TGCGCCAGCAGCTCGCCGGGACAGGGTCCTTTGAACACTGAAGCTTTCTTT	TRBV5-1	TRBJ1-1	NA	TRBD1
CASFGLRRLFF	TGCGCCAGCTTCGGGTTGCGAAGACTGTTTTTT	TRBV10-2	TRBJ1-4	NA	NA
CASSPTGRQPQHF	TGTGCCAGCAGTCCGACAGGGAGGCAGCCCCAGCATTTT	TRBV27	TRBJ1-5	NA	TRBD1
CASAVRETQYF	TGCGCCAGCGCGGTACGAGAGACCCAGTACTTC	TRBV5-1	TRBJ2-5	few	NA
CASSPGQGGNQPQHF	TGTGCCAGCAGCCCGGGACAGGGGGGCAATCAGCCCCAGCATTTT	TRBV6-5	TRBJ1-5	once	TRBD1
CSVARDSLDPGTGELFF	TGCAGCGTTGCACGGGACAGTTTGGACCCGGGGACCGGGGAGCTGTTTTTT	TRBV29-1	TRBJ2-2	NA	TRBD1
CASSMGLAGVREQYF	TGTGCCAGCAGCATGGGACTAGCGGGGGTCCGCGAGCAGTACTTC	TRBV7-2	TRBJ2-7	NA	TRBD2
CASSEQGPSGNTIYF	TGTGCCAGCAGTGAACAGGGTCCCTCTGGAAACACCATATATTTT	TRBV6-1	TRBJ1-3	NA	NA
CASSLVSGSLYEQYF	TGTGCCAGCAGCTTAGTTAGCGGGAGTCTGTACGAGCAGTACTTC	TRBV7-8	TRBJ2-7	few	TRBD2
CASTVPALFRRLNTEAFF	TGTGCCAGCACCGTTCCCGCCCTCTTTAGGAGATTGAACACTGAAGCTTTCTTT	TRBV28	TRBJ1-1	NA	NA
CASSAQDSTEAFF	TGTGCCAGCAGCGCCCAGGACAGCACTGAAGCTTTCTTT	TRBV7-8	TRBJ1-1	once	NA
CAWSQGETQYF	TGTGCCTGGAGCCAGGGGGAGACCCAGTACTTC	TRBV30	TRBJ2-5	NA	NA
CASSPTSGGAQETQYF	TGCGCCAGCAGCCCGACTAGCGGGGGGGCCCAAGAGACCCAGTACTTC	TRBV5-1	TRBJ2-5	NA	TRBD2
CASSYSRGTEAFF	TGTGCCAGCAGTTACTCTCGGGGTACTGAAGCTTTCTTT	TRBV6-5	TRBJ1-1	NA	NA
CASSLAEITDTQYF	TGCGCCAGCAGCTTAGCGGAGATCACAGATACGCAGTATTTT	TRBV5-1	TRBJ2-3	NA	NA
CASSLGLAGGSWGYNEQFF	TGTGCCAGCAGCTTGGGACTAGCGGGAGGCAGTTGGGGCTACAATGAGCAGTTCTTC	TRBV7-9	TRBJ2-1	NA	TRBD2
CASSQGLEVETQYF	TGCGCCAGCAGCCAAGGGCTAGAAGTGGAGACCCAGTACTTC	TRBV4-3	TRBJ2-5	NA	NA
CASTSQGGINTEAFF	TGTGCCAGCACCTCACAGGGGGGAATTAACACTGAAGCTTTCTTT	TRBV6-1	TRBJ1-1	NA	TRBD1
CASSLQGDYGYTF	TGTGCCAGCAGCTTGCAGGGGGACTATGGCTACACCTTC	TRBV5-6	TRBJ1-2	NA	TRBD1
CASSVQTGTGTEAFF	TGTGCCAGCAGCGTACAGACCGGGACAGGGACTGAAGCTTTCTTT	TRBV11-2	TRBJ1-1	NA	TRBD1
CASSERVGGGSYNEQFF	TGTGCCAGCAGTGAAAGGGTGGGAGGGGGCTCCTACAATGAGCAGTTCTTC	TRBV6-1	TRBJ2-1	NA	NA
CAISDRTGKRANTEAFF	TGTGCCATCAGTGACCGGACAGGGAAGAGGGCGAACACTGAAGCTTTCTTT	TRBV10-3	TRBJ1-1	NA	TRBD1
CASSSGTDLLF	TGTGCCAGCAGTTCTGGGACAGATCTTCTTTTT	TRBV6-5	TRBJ1-4	NA	TRBD1
CASSLLGQQETQYF	TGTGCCAGCAGCTTATTGGGACAGCAAGAGACCCAGTACTTC	TRBV7-9	TRBJ2-5	NA	TRBD1
CASSLKGGGPVADTQYF	TGTGCCAGCAGCTTGAAGGGGGGGGGCCCGGTGGCAGATACGCAGTATTTT	TRBV5-4	TRBJ2-3	few	NA